This T cell receptor beta chain was identified in a study of OX40 agonist ivuxolimab in advanced cancers. On the study more broadly: Patients were 82.7% male with ages about 23 to 90, mean roughly 64.

Regarding this clone: Its antigen remains unknown.

Notes on the study in general: At doses 0.1 to 3.0 mg/kg, CD4+ and CD8+ clones expanded. Partial responders dosed at 0.1-3.0 mg/kg displayed clonal expansion ranking among the lowest. Among T cells, CD8+ cells averaged more expanded clones than CD4+ cells.

Libraries were prepared by immunoSEQ multiplex PCR; TCRdb keeps only in-frame clonotypes and omits some of them. The table shows some 64,000 clones, with roughly 90% occurring only once. After removal of 7 bases from V and 9 bases from J, the junction contained 6 bases not matched to a gene. There are 14 residues in the CDR3. The germline gives CDR1 WSHSY, CDR2 SAAADI. V gene TRBV10-2 combines with J gene TRBJ2-1; 13 nucleotides line up with TRBD2. This sequence was found in an adult with an advanced solid tumor such as melanoma, head and neck, liver or kidney cancer. This material consisted of CD4+ or CD8+ T cells sorted from blood, taken in a trial of the OX40 agonist ivuxolimab. CDR3 in amino acids: CASNGLAGVSEQFF. CDR3 sequence (DNA): TGCGCCAGCAACGGACTAGCGGGGGTCTCTGAGCAGTTCTTC.